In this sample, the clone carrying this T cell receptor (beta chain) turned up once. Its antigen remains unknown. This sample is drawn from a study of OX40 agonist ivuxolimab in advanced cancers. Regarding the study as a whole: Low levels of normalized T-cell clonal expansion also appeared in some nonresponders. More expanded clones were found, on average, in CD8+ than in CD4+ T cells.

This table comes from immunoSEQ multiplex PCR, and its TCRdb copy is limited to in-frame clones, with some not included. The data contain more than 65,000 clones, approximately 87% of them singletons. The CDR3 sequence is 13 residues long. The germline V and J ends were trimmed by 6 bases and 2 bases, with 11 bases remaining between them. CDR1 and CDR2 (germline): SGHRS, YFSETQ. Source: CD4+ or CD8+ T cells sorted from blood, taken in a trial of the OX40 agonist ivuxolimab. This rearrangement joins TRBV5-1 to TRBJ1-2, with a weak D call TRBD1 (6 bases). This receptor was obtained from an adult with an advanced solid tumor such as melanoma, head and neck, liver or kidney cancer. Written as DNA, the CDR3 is TGCGCCAGCACCCCCCAGGGGAACTATGGCTACACCTTC. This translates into CASTPQGNYGYTF.